The rows below give T cell receptor beta chains drawn from one sample of a study of control samples from healthy donors and cancer patients. The protocol was immunoSEQ multiplex PCR, while the TCRdb copy is restricted to in-frame clones and leaves out a portion. The sample shows about 220,000 clones, over 90% of them seen only once. The sample was blood. These receptors all stem from a man aged 45-65 years in good health. Both conserved end residues are part of each CDR3. Each record gives: V gene, J gene, clone size, D gene, CDR3 DNA, CDR3 protein. A D gene is named only where the DNA matches it firmly. The size entry is marked missing in some rows and otherwise reads once, few, many or a size class.

V gene: TRBV19
J gene: TRBJ2-3
clone size: .
D gene: TRBD2
CDR3 DNA: TGTGCCAGTAGTCCTCGGCTAGCGGGGGGTTCCACAGATACGCAGTATTTT
CDR3 protein: CASSPRLAGGSTDTQYF

V gene: TRBV7-8
J gene: TRBJ1-4
clone size: .
D gene: TRBD1
CDR3 DNA: TGTGCCAGCAGCCGAGGGGACGGCAGGGGGAATGAAAAACTGTTTTTT
CDR3 protein: CASSRGDGRGNEKLFF

V gene: TRBV6-5
J gene: TRBJ1-2
clone size: .
D gene: TRBD1
CDR3 DNA: TGTGCCAGCAGTTACAACAGGGGGAACTATGGCTACACCTTC
CDR3 protein: CASSYNRGNYGYTF

V gene: TRBV13
J gene: TRBJ2-5
clone size: few
D gene: TRBD2
CDR3 DNA: TGTGCCAGCAGCAAACGGACTAGCGGGAAAGAGACCCAGTACTTC
CDR3 protein: CASSKRTSGKETQYF

V gene: TRBV18
J gene: TRBJ2-1
clone size: .
D gene: .
CDR3 DNA: TGTGCCAGCTCACCAGGAGAGAGCAGGGTCACTGAGCAGTTCTTC
CDR3 protein: CASSPGESRVTEQFF

V gene: TRBV7-2
J gene: TRBJ1-1
clone size: .
D gene: .
CDR3 DNA: TGTGCCAGCAGCTTAGGAGTCATGAACACTGAAGCTTTCTTT
CDR3 protein: CASSLGVMNTEAFF

V gene: TRBV25-1
J gene: TRBJ1-1
clone size: .
D gene: .
CDR3 DNA: TGTGCCAGCACCCCGCGGGGAGTGGGGAACACTGAAGCTTTCTTT
CDR3 protein: CASTPRGVGNTEAFF

V gene: TRBV6-6
J gene: TRBJ1-5
clone size: .
D gene: TRBD1
CDR3 DNA: TGTGCCAGCAACCTACAGGGGGCTTCGCAGCCCCAGCATTTT
CDR3 protein: CASNLQGASQPQHF

V gene: TRBV3-1/TRBV3-2
J gene: TRBJ1-2
clone size: .
D gene: .
CDR3 DNA: TGTGCCAGCAGCCAAGATCAGGACCGGGGGGGAGAGGGCTACACCTTC
CDR3 protein: CASSQDQDRGGEGYTF

V gene: TRBV24-1
J gene: TRBJ2-2
clone size: .
D gene: .
CDR3 DNA: TGTGCCACCAGTGATTTTCCCAGGGACACCGGGGAGCTGTTTTTT
CDR3 protein: CATSDFPRDTGELFF

V gene: TRBV18
J gene: TRBJ1-1
clone size: .
D gene: .
CDR3 DNA: TGTGCCAGCTCACCACCGAACAGGGATACTGAAGCTTTCTTT
CDR3 protein: CASSPPNRDTEAFF

V gene: TRBV5-1
J gene: TRBJ2-2
clone size: .
D gene: .
CDR3 DNA: TGCGCCGGCAGCTTGGATGCGGTGAACACCGGGGAGCTGTTTTTT
CDR3 protein: CAGSLDAVNTGELFF

V gene: TRBV29-1
J gene: TRBJ2-4
clone size: .
D gene: TRBD2
CDR3 DNA: TGCAGCGTTGGGGAGGGGAGCAAAAACATTCAGTACTTC
CDR3 protein: CSVGEGSKNIQYF

V gene: TRBV28
J gene: TRBJ2-7
clone size: .
D gene: .
CDR3 DNA: TGTGCCAGCAGTTTAACAGGGTCCTACGAGCAGTACTTC
CDR3 protein: CASSLTGSYEQYF

V gene: TRBV27
J gene: TRBJ1-5
clone size: .
D gene: TRBD1
CDR3 DNA: TGTGCCAGCAGTTTATTTGGGAAACAGGGGGGCGGTCAGCCCCAGCATTTT
CDR3 protein: CASSLFGKQGGGQPQHF

V gene: TRBV30
J gene: TRBJ1-3
clone size: .
D gene: .
CDR3 DNA: TGTGCCTGGGCATTCGGGCGCTCTGGAAACACCATATATTTT
CDR3 protein: CAWAFGRSGNTIYF

V gene: TRBV18
J gene: TRBJ1-3
clone size: .
D gene: .
CDR3 DNA: TGTGCCAGCTCACGGGGACAAAACTCTGGAAACACCATATATTTT
CDR3 protein: CASSRGQNSGNTIYF

V gene: TRBV7-2
J gene: TRBJ2-1
clone size: .
D gene: .
CDR3 DNA: TGTGCCAGCAGCTTCTCCGCGACAGGCTACAATGAGCAGTTCTTC
CDR3 protein: CASSFSATGYNEQFF

V gene: TRBV11-2
J gene: TRBJ1-4
clone size: .
D gene: TRBD1
CDR3 DNA: TGTGCCAGCAGCAAGCAGGGGGCCAGGGCAACTAATGAAAAACTGTTTTTT
CDR3 protein: CASSKQGARATNEKLFF

V gene: TRBV19
J gene: TRBJ1-4
clone size: .
D gene: .
CDR3 DNA: TGTGCCAGTAGGAAGGGTAGGCAGGGCGATGAAAAACTGTTTTTT
CDR3 protein: CASRKGRQGDEKLFF

V gene: TRBV10-2
J gene: TRBJ1-1
clone size: .
D gene: .
CDR3 DNA: TGCGCCAGCAGTGACGCCAGGGTGGGGAACACTGAAGCTTTCTTT
CDR3 protein: CASSDARVGNTEAFF

V gene: TRBV28
J gene: TRBJ1-3
clone size: .
D gene: .
CDR3 DNA: TGTGCCAGCAGCTCAGACAGCCTTGGAAACACCATATATTTT
CDR3 protein: CASSSDSLGNTIYF

V gene: TRBV11-2
J gene: TRBJ1-6
clone size: .
D gene: .
CDR3 DNA: TGTGCCAGCAGCTTGGGGGGCTCAAATTCACCCCTCCACTTT
CDR3 protein: CASSLGGSNSPLHF

V gene: TRBV7-2
J gene: TRBJ1-3
clone size: .
D gene: TRBD1
CDR3 DNA: TGTGCCAGCCGTGACTCGGGACAGGGAGTCTCTGGAAACACCATATATTTT
CDR3 protein: CASRDSGQGVSGNTIYF

V gene: TRBV7-9
J gene: TRBJ1-1
clone size: .
D gene: TRBD1
CDR3 DNA: TGTGCCAGCAGCTTAGCTTCGGGACAGACTGGGAAAGTCTTCTTT
CDR3 protein: CASSLASGQTGKVFF

V gene: TRBV6-5
J gene: TRBJ2-3
clone size: .
D gene: .
CDR3 DNA: TGTGCCAGCACCAAGCGGGGCACAGATACGCAGTATTTT
CDR3 protein: CASTKRGTDTQYF

V gene: TRBV24-1
J gene: TRBJ2-1
clone size: .
D gene: .
CDR3 DNA: TGTGCCACCAGTGATTTGGGCGGGGTAACCTACAATGAGCAGTTCTTC
CDR3 protein: CATSDLGGVTYNEQFF

V gene: TRBV6-6
J gene: TRBJ2-1
clone size: .
D gene: .
CDR3 DNA: TGTGCCAGCAGTTACTCGAATGGTGGCGGGCAGTTCTTC
CDR3 protein: CASSYSNGGGQFF

V gene: TRBV2
J gene: TRBJ2-2
clone size: .
D gene: .
CDR3 DNA: TGTGCCAGCGGCCGAGGGACGCAGCACACCGGGGAGCTGTTTTTT
CDR3 protein: CASGRGTQHTGELFF

V gene: TRBV6-5
J gene: TRBJ2-5
clone size: .
D gene: .
CDR3 DNA: TGTGCCAGCCAGAGGGTACAAGAGACCCAGTACTTC
CDR3 protein: CASQRVQETQYF

V gene: TRBV7-9
J gene: TRBJ1-6
clone size: .
D gene: TRBD1
CDR3 DNA: TGTGCCAGCAGCTTCGGACAGGGTGGTTCACCCCTCCACTTT
CDR3 protein: CASSFGQGGSPLHF

V gene: TRBV25-1
J gene: TRBJ2-7
clone size: .
D gene: .
CDR3 DNA: TGTGCCAGCAGTCCGGACACCTACGAGCAGTACTTC
CDR3 protein: CASSPDTYEQYF

V gene: TRBV7-9
J gene: TRBJ1-4
clone size: .
D gene: .
CDR3 DNA: TGTGCCAGCAGCTCTTCGACCGGGAATGAAAAACTGTTTTTT
CDR3 protein: CASSSSTGNEKLFF

V gene: TRBV7-2
J gene: TRBJ2-2
clone size: .
D gene: TRBD2
CDR3 DNA: TGTGCCAGCAGCTTTCGCGGGGGGGGACGAACCGGGGAGCTGTTTTTT
CDR3 protein: CASSFRGGGRTGELFF

V gene: TRBV7-9
J gene: TRBJ2-1
clone size: .
D gene: .
CDR3 DNA: TGTGCCAGCAGCGAGACCGGGGGCTATGATGAGCAGTTCTTC
CDR3 protein: CASSETGGYDEQFF

V gene: TRBV7-9
J gene: TRBJ1-1
clone size: .
D gene: .
CDR3 DNA: TGTGCCAGCAGCTGGAGGGGTGGCACTGAAGCTTTCTTT
CDR3 protein: CASSWRGGTEAFF

V gene: TRBV19
J gene: TRBJ1-1
clone size: .
D gene: .
CDR3 DNA: TGTGCCAGTAGCGACAGGACTAACACTGAAGCTTTCTTT
CDR3 protein: CASSDRTNTEAFF

V gene: TRBV6-5
J gene: TRBJ1-6
clone size: .
D gene: TRBD1
CDR3 DNA: TGTGCCAGCAGACCCCCTGGACAGGGCAGATCACCCCTCCACTTT
CDR3 protein: CASRPPGQGRSPLHF

V gene: TRBV10-3
J gene: TRBJ1-3
clone size: .
D gene: TRBD1
CDR3 DNA: TGTGCCATCAGTGAGTCCCGGGACAGAGGAAACACCATATATTTT
CDR3 protein: CAISESRDRGNTIYF

V gene: TRBV24-1
J gene: TRBJ2-2
clone size: .
D gene: .
CDR3 DNA: TGTGCCACGGAAGGAGCCAACACCGGGGAGCTGTTTTTT
CDR3 protein: CATEGANTGELFF

V gene: TRBV5-5
J gene: TRBJ1-6
clone size: .
D gene: .
CDR3 DNA: TGTGCCAGCAGCTCGCTCATCTTGGGTTCGTATAATTCACCCCTCCACTTT
CDR3 protein: CASSSLILGSYNSPLHF

V gene: TRBV6-1
J gene: TRBJ2-5
clone size: .
D gene: TRBD2
CDR3 DNA: TGTGCCAGCAGTGAGAAACTAGCGGGGGGGCAAGAGACCCAGTACTTC
CDR3 protein: CASSEKLAGGQETQYF

V gene: TRBV29-1
J gene: TRBJ2-5
clone size: .
D gene: .
CDR3 DNA: TGCAGCGTTGGTGGGGGCGCTCAGAAAGAGACCCAGTACTTC
CDR3 protein: CSVGGGAQKETQYF

V gene: TRBV12-3/TRBV12-4
J gene: TRBJ1-2
clone size: .
D gene: TRBD1
CDR3 DNA: TGTGCCAGCAGTCTCCGGGACAGATATGGCTACACCTTC
CDR3 protein: CASSLRDRYGYTF

V gene: TRBV10-3
J gene: TRBJ1-2
clone size: .
D gene: .
CDR3 DNA: TGTGCCATCAGTGAGTCGACGGGACGGATCTATGGCTACACCTTC
CDR3 protein: CAISESTGRIYGYTF

V gene: TRBV10-3
J gene: TRBJ1-6
clone size: .
D gene: .
CDR3 DNA: TGTGCCATCAGCATAGAACAGGGTAATTCACCCCTCCACTTT
CDR3 protein: CAISIEQGNSPLHF

V gene: TRBV29-1
J gene: TRBJ1-1
clone size: .
D gene: .
CDR3 DNA: TGCAGCGTTGGGTACATTACAGCTTACACTGAAGCTTTCTTT
CDR3 protein: CSVGYITAYTEAFF

V gene: TRBV5-4
J gene: TRBJ2-3
clone size: .
D gene: .
CDR3 DNA: TGTGCCAGCAGCTTTATGGATACGCAGTATTTT
CDR3 protein: CASSFMDTQYF

V gene: TRBV7-9
J gene: TRBJ1-2
clone size: .
D gene: TRBD1
CDR3 DNA: TGTGCCAGCAGCTTAGCGGGCAGGGGGTCTGGCTACACCTTC
CDR3 protein: CASSLAGRGSGYTF

V gene: TRBV27
J gene: TRBJ1-6
clone size: .
D gene: .
CDR3 DNA: TGTGCCAGCAACCCTCTAGCGACGGGGGATTCACCCCTCCACTTT
CDR3 protein: CASNPLATGDSPLHF